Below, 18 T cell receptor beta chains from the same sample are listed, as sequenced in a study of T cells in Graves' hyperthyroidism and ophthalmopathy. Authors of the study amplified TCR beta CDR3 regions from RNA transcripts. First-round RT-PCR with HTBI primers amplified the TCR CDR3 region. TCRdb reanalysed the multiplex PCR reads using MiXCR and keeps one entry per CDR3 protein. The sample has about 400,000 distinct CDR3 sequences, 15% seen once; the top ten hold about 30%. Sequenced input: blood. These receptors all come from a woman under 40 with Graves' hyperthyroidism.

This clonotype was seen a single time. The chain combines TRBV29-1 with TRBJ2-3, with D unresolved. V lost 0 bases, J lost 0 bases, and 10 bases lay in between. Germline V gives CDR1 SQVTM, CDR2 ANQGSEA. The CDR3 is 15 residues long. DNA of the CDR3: TGCAGCGTTGAAGATGTCTACTCAAGCACAGATACGCAGTATTTT. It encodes CSVEDVYSSTDTQYF.

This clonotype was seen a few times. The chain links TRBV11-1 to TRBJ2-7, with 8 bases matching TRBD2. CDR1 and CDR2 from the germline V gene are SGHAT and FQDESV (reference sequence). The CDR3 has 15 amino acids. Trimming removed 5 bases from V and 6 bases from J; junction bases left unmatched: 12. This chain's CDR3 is CASSTGGWTPIEQYF. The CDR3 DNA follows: TGTGCCAGCAGCACGGGGGGGTGGACCCCAATCGAGCAGTACTTC.

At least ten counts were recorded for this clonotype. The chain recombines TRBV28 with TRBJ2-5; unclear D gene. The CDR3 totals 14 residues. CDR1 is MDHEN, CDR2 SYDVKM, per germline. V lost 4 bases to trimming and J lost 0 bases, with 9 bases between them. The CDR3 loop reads CASSSQWNQETQYF. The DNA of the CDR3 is TGTGCCAGCAGTTCCCAGTGGAACCAAGAGACCCAGTACTTC.

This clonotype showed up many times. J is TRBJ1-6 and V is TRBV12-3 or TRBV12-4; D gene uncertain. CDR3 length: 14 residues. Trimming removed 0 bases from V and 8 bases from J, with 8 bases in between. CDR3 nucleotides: TGTGCCAGCAGTTTAGCGACTCTAGATTCACCCCTCCACTTT. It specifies CASSLATLDSPLHF.

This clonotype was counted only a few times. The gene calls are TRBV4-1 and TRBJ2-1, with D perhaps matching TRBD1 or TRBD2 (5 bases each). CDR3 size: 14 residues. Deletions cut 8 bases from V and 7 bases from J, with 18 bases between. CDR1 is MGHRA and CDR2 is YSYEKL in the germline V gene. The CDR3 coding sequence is TGCGCCAGCGCTGGAGAGCTGGGACCGAATGAGCAGTTCTTC. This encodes CASAGELGPNEQFF.

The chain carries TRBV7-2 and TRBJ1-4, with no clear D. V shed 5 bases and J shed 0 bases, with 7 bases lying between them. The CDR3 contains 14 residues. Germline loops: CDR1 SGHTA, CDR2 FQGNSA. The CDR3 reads CASSPRSTNEKLFF. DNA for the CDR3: TGTGCCAGCAGCCCTCGATCAACTAATGAAAAACTGTTTTTT.

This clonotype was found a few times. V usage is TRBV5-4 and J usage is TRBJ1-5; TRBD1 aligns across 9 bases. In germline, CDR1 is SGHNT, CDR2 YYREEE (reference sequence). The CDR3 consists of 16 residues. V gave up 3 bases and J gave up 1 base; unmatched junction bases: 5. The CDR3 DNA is TGTGCCAGCAGCTCAACAGGGGGCGCGAGCAATCAGCCCCAGCATTTT. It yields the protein CASSSTGGASNQPQHF.

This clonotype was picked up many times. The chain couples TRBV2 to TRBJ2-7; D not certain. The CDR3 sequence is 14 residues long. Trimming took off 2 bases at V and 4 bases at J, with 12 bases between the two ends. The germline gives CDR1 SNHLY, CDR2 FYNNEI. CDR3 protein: CASSEQWGWYEQYF. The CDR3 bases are TGTGCCAGCAGTGAACAATGGGGTTGGTACGAGCAGTACTTC.

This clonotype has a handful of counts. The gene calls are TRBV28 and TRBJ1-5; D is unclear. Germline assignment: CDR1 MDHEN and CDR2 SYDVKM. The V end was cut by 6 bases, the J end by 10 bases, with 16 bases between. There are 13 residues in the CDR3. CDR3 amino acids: CASRYRSISPQHF. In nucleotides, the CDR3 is TGTGCCAGCAGATATCGCTCAATCAGCCCCCAGCATTTT.

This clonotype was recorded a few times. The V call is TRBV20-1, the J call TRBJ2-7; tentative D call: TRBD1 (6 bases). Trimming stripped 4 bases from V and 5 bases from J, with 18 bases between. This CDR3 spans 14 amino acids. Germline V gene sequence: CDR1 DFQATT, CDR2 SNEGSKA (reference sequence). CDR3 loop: CSAIIQGLFHEQYF. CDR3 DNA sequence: TGCAGTGCTATCATACAGGGATTGTTTCACGAGCAGTACTTC.

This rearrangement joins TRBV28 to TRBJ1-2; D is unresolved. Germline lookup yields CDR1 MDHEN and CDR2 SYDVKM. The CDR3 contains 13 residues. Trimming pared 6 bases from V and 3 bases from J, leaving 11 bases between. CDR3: CASSSILDYGYTF. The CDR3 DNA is TGTGCCAGCAGCAGTATCCTCGACTATGGCTACACCTTC.

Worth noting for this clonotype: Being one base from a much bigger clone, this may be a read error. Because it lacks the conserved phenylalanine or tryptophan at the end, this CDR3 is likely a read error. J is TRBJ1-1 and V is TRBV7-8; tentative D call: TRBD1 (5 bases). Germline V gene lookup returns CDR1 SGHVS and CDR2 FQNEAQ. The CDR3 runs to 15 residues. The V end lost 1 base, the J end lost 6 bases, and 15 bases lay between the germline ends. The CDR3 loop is CASSLGVGVVSEAFL. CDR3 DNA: TGTGCCAGCAGCTTAGGCGTGGGGGTTGTTTCTGAAGCTTTCCTT.

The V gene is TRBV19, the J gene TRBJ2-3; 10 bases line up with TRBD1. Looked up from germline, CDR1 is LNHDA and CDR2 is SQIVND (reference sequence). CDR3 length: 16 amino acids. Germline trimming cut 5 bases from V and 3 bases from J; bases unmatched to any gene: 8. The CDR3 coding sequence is TGTGCCAGTAGTTTCGAAGGACAGGGGGGGACAGATACGCAGTATTTT. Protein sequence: CASSFEGQGGTDTQYF.

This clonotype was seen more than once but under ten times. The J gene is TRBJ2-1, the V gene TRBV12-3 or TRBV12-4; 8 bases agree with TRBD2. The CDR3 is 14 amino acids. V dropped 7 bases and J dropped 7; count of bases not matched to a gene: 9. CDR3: CASNFQREMNEQFF. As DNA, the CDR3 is TGTGCCAGCAATTTCCAGCGGGAGATGAATGAGCAGTTCTTC.

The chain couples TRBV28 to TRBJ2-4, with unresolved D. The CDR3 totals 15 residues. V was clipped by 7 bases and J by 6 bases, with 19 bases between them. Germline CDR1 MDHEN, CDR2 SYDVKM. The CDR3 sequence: CASTKIVGSGNIQYF. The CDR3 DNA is TGTGCCAGCACCAAAATCGTGGGGTCTGGAAACATTCAGTACTTC.

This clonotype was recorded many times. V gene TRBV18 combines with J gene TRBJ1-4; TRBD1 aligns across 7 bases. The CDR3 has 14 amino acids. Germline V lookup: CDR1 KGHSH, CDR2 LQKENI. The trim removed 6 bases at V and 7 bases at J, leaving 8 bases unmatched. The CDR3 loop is CASSPGGVSEKLFF. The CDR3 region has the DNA TGTGCCAGCTCCCCAGGGGGAGTAAGTGAAAAACTGTTTTTT.

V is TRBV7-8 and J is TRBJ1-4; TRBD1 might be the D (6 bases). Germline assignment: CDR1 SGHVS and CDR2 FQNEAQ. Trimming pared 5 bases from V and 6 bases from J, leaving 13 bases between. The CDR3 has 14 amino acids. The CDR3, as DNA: TGTGCCAGCAGCCCACAGGGTAGAGATGAAAAACTGTTTTTT. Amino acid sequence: CASSPQGRDEKLFF.

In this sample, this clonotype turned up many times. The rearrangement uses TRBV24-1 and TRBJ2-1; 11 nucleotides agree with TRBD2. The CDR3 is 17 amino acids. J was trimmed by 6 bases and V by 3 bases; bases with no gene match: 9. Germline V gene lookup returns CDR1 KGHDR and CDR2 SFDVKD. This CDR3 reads CATSDPTGTSGFNEQFF. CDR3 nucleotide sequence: TGTGCCACCAGTGATCCAACCGGGACTAGCGGTTTCAATGAGCAGTTCTTC.